This passage covers 25 T cell receptor beta chains from one sample sequenced in a study of T cell repertoires in cytomegalovirus infection. MiXCR, applied by TCRdb to the reads, yields one record per CDR3 protein. The sample gives a few hundred thousand distinct CDR3 sequences, less than 30% of which show up once; approximately 13% is in the top ten. Sequencing was done on a sample of PBMCs. The receptors derive from a human donor in good health (CMV status not recorded). Some clones in this sample may be carry-over from other donors' samples.

The chain has TRBV29-1 and TRBJ2-1, with 11 nucleotides matching TRBD1. Germline V gene data show CDR1 as SQVTM and CDR2 as ANQGSEA. V trimming: 5 bases; J trimming: 8 bases; junction bases outside the gene matches: 8. The CDR3 loop spans 14 amino acids. CDR3 nucleotide sequence: TGCAGCGTTCCCGGACAGGGGGCATTCGATGAGCAGTTCTTC. Translating gives CSVPGQGAFDEQFF.

This chain uses TRBV15 with TRBJ1-2; D uncertain. The CDR3 consists of 15 residues. V lost 2 bases, J lost 8 bases, and 18 bases lay in between. CDR1 is LNHNV and CDR2 is YYDKDF in the germline V gene (reference sequence). The CDR3 protein is CATSRRGRPEGGYTF. The CDR3 coding sequence is TGTGCCACCAGCAGACGGGGTCGGCCAGAAGGCGGCTACACCTTC.

This clonotype was counted only a few times. The chain joins TRBV20-1 to TRBJ1-5; 10 bases map to TRBD1. The CDR3 length is 15 residues. Per the germline V gene, CDR1 is DFQATT and CDR2 is SNEGSKA (reference sequence). With V trimmed by 6 bases and J by 3 bases, 8 bases remained unmatched. In nucleotides, the CDR3 is TGCAGTGCAATCGACAGGGGGCAAGTCAATCAGCCCCAGCATTTT. Its translation: CSAIDRGQVNQPQHF.

The CDR3, as DNA: TGTGCCATCCCCCTCCTCCAGGGCCACAATGAGCAGTTCTTC. Its translation: CAIPLLQGHNEQFF. The genes are TRBV5-4 and TRBJ2-1; maybe TRBD1 (5 bases). V shed 9 bases and J shed 5 bases, with 18 bases lying between them. CDR1 and CDR2 from the germline V gene are SGHNT and YYREEE (reference sequence). The CDR3 sequence is 14 residues long.

In its sample, this clonotype was seen many times. The CDR3 DNA reads as TGTGCCAGCAGCTTACTTGGCCTAGCGGGGGCAGGGGGGTCCTACGAGCAGTACGTC. This translates into CASSLLGLAGAGGSYEQYV. The V gene is TRBV7-2, the J gene TRBJ2-7, with 10 bases matching TRBD2. Unmatched junction bases numbered 14, after V lost 2 bases and J lost 1 base. The length of the CDR3 is 19 residues. Germline CDR1 is SGHTA and CDR2 is FQGNSA.

This sequence joins TRBV5-4 and TRBJ1-4, with 8 bases aligning to TRBD1. This CDR3 has 14 amino acids. Germline lookup yields CDR1 SGHNT and CDR2 YYREEE (reference sequence). The V and J ends lost 4 bases and 8 bases, in that order; junction bases with no gene match: 7. In DNA form, the CDR3 reads TGTGCCAGCAGCGCTAGGACAGGGAGGGAAAAACTGTTTTTT. Its translation: CASSARTGREKLFF.

The chain couples TRBV29-1 to TRBJ1-2; D may be TRBD1 (6 bases). The germline V gene has CDR1 SQVTM and CDR2 ANQGSEA. This CDR3 comprises 11 residues. V lost 7 bases and J 7 bases, leaving 13 bases between the germline ends. The CDR3 DNA follows: TGCAGCGCACTAGACAGGTCTGGCTACACCTTC. Translation: CSALDRSGYTF.

The J gene is TRBJ1-1, the V gene TRBV7-2, with a possible D match to TRBD1 (5 bases). Germline assignment: CDR1 SGHTA and CDR2 FQGNSA. Trimming took 1 base from V and 0 from J, leaving 12 bases between them. This CDR3 spans 16 amino acids. CDR3 in amino acids: CASSLGGQLMNTEAFF. The CDR3 nucleotides read TGTGCCAGCAGCTTAGGGGGCCAGCTCATGAACACTGAAGCTTTCTTT.

This chain uses TRBV12-3 or TRBV12-4 with TRBJ1-4, with a possible D match to TRBD1 (5 bases). The CDR3 runs to 15 residues. V was pared by 5 bases and J by 7 bases, with 17 bases between. The CDR3 DNA reads as TGTGCCAGCAGTCCGAGGGACTCGGTGTTTGAAAAACTGTTTTTT. It encodes CASSPRDSVFEKLFF.

The sample holds a few counts of this clonotype. The gene calls are TRBV19 and TRBJ1-2; D not certain. V was trimmed by 7 bases and J by 2 bases, leaving 8 bases between them. The CDR3 is 12 residues long. Germline-derived CDR1 and CDR2 are LNHDA and SQIVND (reference sequence). The CDR3 DNA reads TGTGCCAGTACGAGTCTAAACTATGGCTACACCTTC. Encoded protein: CASTSLNYGYTF.

V is TRBV6-2 or TRBV6-3 and J is TRBJ2-5; D remains unclear. Germline lookup yields CDR1 MNHEY and CDR2 SVGEGT. This CDR3 region has 12 residues. The V and J ends lost 5 bases and 4 bases respectively, with 8 bases between them. The CDR3 protein is CASSDPRETQYF. The CDR3 bases are TGTGCCAGCAGTGACCCCAGAGAGACCCAGTACTTC.

The chain combines TRBV29-1 with TRBJ2-3, with a tentative D call TRBD1 (5 bases). Per the germline V gene, CDR1 is SQVTM and CDR2 is ANQGSEA. The CDR3 runs to 12 residues. Between the trimmed V and J ends, which lost 3 bases and 3 bases, there was a span of 7 bases. Here the CDR3 DNA reads TGCAGCGTTGACAGGGAAACAGATACGCAGTATTTT. Translating it yields CSVDRETDTQYF.

The chain joins TRBV10-2 to TRBJ1-2; D remains unclear. V dropped 7 bases and J dropped 7 bases, with 7 bases sitting between them. Germline loops: CDR1 WSHSY, CDR2 SAAADI. CDR3 size: 10 residues. This CDR3 reads CASKGGGYTF. The CDR3 DNA is TGCGCCAGCAAGGGAGGTGGCTACACCTTC.

This clonotype has a handful of counts. The chain links TRBV5-6 to TRBJ1-6; D gene unclear. The CDR3 consists of 13 residues. The V gene lost 3 bases and the J gene lost 12 bases, with 13 bases spanning the gap. Germline V gives CDR1 SGHDT, CDR2 YYEEEE. CDR3 nucleotides: TGTGCCAGCAGCTCGACAAGTCTGGAACCCCTCCACTTT. This translates into CASSSTSLEPLHF. Complete variable domain (other parts from reference TRBV5-6 and TRBJ1-6): DAGVTQSPTHLIKTRGQQVTLRCSPKSGHDTVSWYQQALGQGPQFIFQYYEEEERQRGNFPDRFSGHQFPNYSSELNVNALLLGDSALYLCASSSTSLEPLHFGNGTRLTVT.

The rearrangement uses TRBV2 and TRBJ2-1; 11 positions match TRBD2. Germline trimming cut 3 bases from V and 5 bases from J; bases unmatched to any gene: 6. The CDR3 has 16 residues. Germline CDR1 reads SNHLY; CDR2 reads FYNNEI. The CDR3 sequence is CASSEASGRYNNEQFF. The DNA of the CDR3 is TGTGCCAGCAGTGAGGCTAGCGGGAGGTATAACAATGAGCAGTTCTTC.

This clonotype occurred many times. The chain has TRBV7-2 and TRBJ1-2, with a tentative D call TRBD1 (5 bases). Trimming removed 5 bases from V and 4 bases from J, with 17 bases in between. The CDR3 has 15 amino acids. The germline V gene encodes CDR1 SGHTA and CDR2 FQGNSA. The CDR3 sequence is CASSPARGGSYGYTF. CDR3 nucleotide sequence: TGTGCCAGCAGCCCTGCGCGGGGGGGGTCCTATGGCTACACCTTC.

This clonotype was recorded many times. V and J are TRBV12-3 or TRBV12-4 and TRBJ1-5; D may be TRBD1 (5 bases). This CDR3 region has 16 residues. Trimming pared 5 bases from V and 3 bases from J, leaving 17 bases between. The DNA for the CDR3 is TGTGCCAGCAGTCCCGGGACGGGGTCGCCCAATCAGCCCCAGCATTTT. As protein: CASSPGTGSPNQPQHF.

In its sample, this clonotype was seen a few times. The CDR3: CAIGGNEQFF. CDR3 nucleotide sequence: TGTGCCATCGGTGGCAATGAGCAGTTCTTC. The gene calls are TRBV10-3 and TRBJ2-1; D is undetermined. From germline, CDR1 is ENHRY and CDR2 SYGVKD. CDR3 length: 10 residues. V was trimmed by 8 bases and J by 6 bases, leaving 5 bases between them.

The gene calls are TRBV7-9 and TRBJ1-3, with D perhaps matching TRBD1 (6 bases). V lost 11 bases, J lost 4 bases, and 15 bases lay in between. CDR1 and CDR2 from the germline V gene are SEHNR and FQNEAQ (reference sequence). The length of the CDR3 is 13 residues. The CDR3 DNA follows: TGTGCCCAACGGGCGGGGGCCGGAAACACCATATATTTT. Translating gives CAQRAGAGNTIYF.

This clonotype was seen a few times. This sequence joins TRBV11-3 and TRBJ1-2; D not certain. This CDR3 has 15 amino acids. Per the germline V gene, CDR1 is SGHNT and CDR2 is YENEEA. V lost 6 bases, J lost 3 bases, and 17 bases lay in between. The CDR3 coding sequence is TGTGCCAGCAGGTTTGGACGGTATCTTTACTATGGCTACACCTTC. This encodes CASRFGRYLYYGYTF.

This clonotype was counted a single time. This chain connects TRBV7-4 to TRBJ1-2; D call uncertain. CDR3 length: 13 amino acids. Trimming stripped 6 bases from V and 4 bases from J, with 12 bases between. Per the germline V gene, CDR1 is SGHVT and CDR2 is SQSDAQ. The DNA of the CDR3 is TGTGCCAGCAGGCAGCGGGTCGGCTATGGCTACACCTTC. Translating it yields CASRQRVGYGYTF.

This clonotype appeared a few times. The genes are TRBV7-3 and TRBJ1-1; 7 bases are a match to TRBD1. The CDR3 covers 15 residues. Germline V gene sequence: CDR1 SGHTA, CDR2 FQGTGA. V gave up 1 base and J gave up 4 bases; unmatched junction bases: 6. In DNA, the CDR3 is TGTGCCAGCAGCTTAAAGGGGGCGAGGTTCACTGAAGCTTTCTTT. Translated: CASSLKGARFTEAFF.

The chain recombines TRBV11-3 with TRBJ1-3, with D unclear. Germline V gene sequence: CDR1 SGHNT, CDR2 YENEEA. This CDR3 comprises 16 residues. Deletions cut 1 base from V and 4 bases from J, with 14 bases between. The CDR3 DNA reads as TGTGCCAGCAGCTTAGGACCCTTCGATCGCGGAAACACCATATATTTT. The encoded protein is CASSLGPFDRGNTIYF.

A word on this clonotype: A much larger clone sits a single nucleotide away, making a read error possible. This sequence joins TRBV28 and TRBJ2-7, with D unresolved. From germline, CDR1 is MDHEN and CDR2 SYDVKM. The ends were cut back, 2 bases at V and 3 bases at J, with 8 bases in the middle. This CDR3 has 13 amino acids. The CDR3 here is CASSLEHYYEQYF. CDR3 DNA sequence: TGTGCCAGCAGTTTAGAACATTACTACGAGCAGTACTTC.

The chain uses TRBV20-1 and TRBJ1-5, with D uncertain. Germline CDR1 DFQATT, CDR2 SNEGSKA (reference sequence). Trimming pared 3 bases from V and 2 bases from J, leaving 8 bases between. The CDR3 length is 13 residues. CDR3 in DNA: TGCAGTGCTAGGTCGGAGGGCAATCAGCCCCAGCATTTT. This encodes CSARSEGNQPQHF.